The entry that follows covers one T cell receptor (beta chain) sequence. Its antigen is as yet unknown. This sample is part of a study of Ad26.COV2.S vaccination and SARS-CoV-2 variants. Whole-study results and caveats: It was found that vaccine and placebo recipients had similar non-spike TCR breadth. Vaccine recipients posted higher spike-specific TCR breadth than their placebo counterparts. Estimates derived from TCR breadth and depth analyses may have underestimated total T cell responses.

Specified treatment: over 15 received Ad26.COV2.S at low or high dose, single or two shots; about 5 received placebo; per-sample allocation not given. Sampling was performed 63 days after the first vaccine or placebo injection. Aged 18-55 years, donor was enrolled in Boston around 2020. The CDR3 runs to 12 residues. Trimming removed 8 bases at V and 4 bases at J, with 11 bases between. TCRdb keeps only in-frame clones here, not all; method: immunoSEQ multiplex PCR. Of some 640,000 clones in the sample, more than 80% were seen once. The TCR was taken from a person aged 18-65 years who received the Ad26.COV2.S COVID-19 vaccine or a placebo. The chain recombines TRBV12-3 or TRBV12-4 with TRBJ1-1; D gene ambiguous. Sequencing used peripheral blood, obtained in a trial of Ad26.COV2.S vaccine versus placebo. The CDR3, as DNA: TGTGCCAGCCTCCGTGAGGGCACTGAAGCTTTCTTT. This translates into CASLREGTEAFF.